The 20 T cell receptor beta chains reported below all come from one sample, sequenced in a study of blood T cell repertoires in COVID-19. The repertoire was sequenced with immunoSEQ multiplex PCR; TCRdb's copy has only in-frame clones and lacks some. The data show approximately 490,000 clones, approximately 86% seen once. Sequencing was done on a sample of PBMCs or T cells enriched from blood (not recorded which). These receptors were taken from a woman between 18 and 29 years old who had recovered from COVID-19.

The chain recombines TRBV19 with TRBJ1-1, with D tentatively TRBD1 (5 bases). V shed 6 bases and J shed 0 bases, with 20 bases lying between them. This CDR3 is built from 17 residues. The germline gives CDR1 LNHDA, CDR2 SQIVND (reference sequence). CDR3 DNA: TGTGCCAGTAGCCGATCACCTTTGGACACAGTGAACACTGAAGCTTTCTTT. Translating gives CASSRSPLDTVNTEAFF.

The V gene is TRBV30, the J gene TRBJ2-7; 8 bases align to TRBD1. Germline values: CDR1 GTSNPN, CDR2 SVGIG (reference sequence). After removal of 3 bases from V and 5 bases from J, the junction contained 9 bases not matched to a gene. This CDR3 comprises 14 residues. This chain's CDR3 is CAWSVGQGSDEQYF. The CDR3 region has the DNA TGTGCCTGGAGCGTAGGACAGGGATCAGACGAGCAGTACTTC.

V is TRBV4-1 and J is TRBJ1-1, with D hard to call. V lost 6 bases, J lost 1 base, and 24 bases lay in between. CDR3 size: 18 residues. In germline, CDR1 is MGHRA, CDR2 YSYEKL. The CDR3 bases are TGCGCCAGCAGAAACCGCTGGACTGCCAAGGAAAAGAACACTGAAGCTTTCTTT. As protein: CASRNRWTAKEKNTEAFF.

The genes are TRBV5-4 and TRBJ2-7; the match to TRBD2 covers 13 bases. Germline CDR1 is SGHNT and CDR2 is YYREEE (reference sequence). V shed 2 bases, J shed 4 bases, and the junction held 12 bases outside the gene matches. CDR3 length: 18 amino acids. CDR3 sequence reads: CASSFVRTSGGNGYEQYF. CDR3 nucleotides: TGTGCCAGCAGCTTTGTAAGGACTAGCGGGGGAAATGGGTACGAGCAGTACTTC.

CDR3 nucleotide sequence: TGTGCCAGCAGCACGACAGGGGTAGGAGATACGCAGTATTTT. As protein: CASSTTGVGDTQYF. The rearrangement links TRBV7-3 to TRBJ2-3, with 8 bases identical to TRBD1. CDR1 is SGHTA and CDR2 is FQGTGA in the germline V gene. The CDR3 is 14 amino acids. V was pared by 5 bases and J by 5 bases, with 6 bases of the junction left unmatched.

J is TRBJ1-1 and V is TRBV6-6; D perhaps matches TRBD1 (6 bases). Looked up from germline, CDR1 is MNHNY and CDR2 is SVGAGI (reference sequence). The CDR3 contains 14 residues. Trimming cost V 6 bases and J 0 bases, with 11 bases left between them. CDR3 amino acids: CASSLQGVNTEAFF. CDR3 coding DNA: TGTGCCAGCAGCCTACAGGGAGTGAACACTGAAGCTTTCTTT.

This sequence joins TRBV5-4 and TRBJ2-5; 7 nucleotides line up with TRBD1. V lost 3 bases, J lost 0 bases, and 8 bases stayed unmatched. The CDR3 runs 16 residues. Germline CDR1 is SGHNT and CDR2 is YYREEE (reference sequence). Here the CDR3 reads CASSYEAQGDQETQYF. CDR3 coding DNA: TGTGCCAGCAGCTATGAAGCTCAGGGGGACCAAGAGACCCAGTACTTC.

V usage is TRBV28 and J usage is TRBJ1-1; a possible D gene is TRBD1 (6 bases). The V end lost 5 bases, the J end lost 1 base, and 20 bases lay between the germline ends. Germline loops: CDR1 MDHEN, CDR2 SYDVKM. The CDR3 length is 17 residues. CDR3 sequence reads: CASSPAGAGVENTEAFF. The CDR3 nucleotides read TGTGCCAGCAGTCCCGCCGGGGCAGGGGTGGAGAACACTGAAGCTTTCTTT.

V usage is TRBV15 and J usage is TRBJ1-2; TRBD1 is a possible D gene (5 bases). The CDR3 is 14 residues long. Germline CDR1 reads LNHNV; CDR2 reads YYDKDF (reference sequence). V was cut by 1 base and J by 6 bases, with 12 bases left in between. CDR3 region: CATSRAGFRDGYTF. The CDR3 DNA follows: TGTGCCACCAGCAGAGCAGGGTTTCGAGATGGCTACACCTTC.

J is TRBJ2-3 and V is TRBV7-9, with 8 bases that match TRBD1. Unmatched junction bases numbered 5, after V lost 5 bases and J lost 1 base. The CDR3 sequence is 15 residues long. CDR1 SEHNR and CDR2 FQNEAQ come from the germline V gene (reference sequence). DNA of the CDR3: TGTGCCAGCAGCCTCAAGGGACAGGGCACAGATACGCAGTATTTT. It specifies CASSLKGQGTDTQYF.

The genes are TRBV6-1 and TRBJ1-2, with TRBD1 identical over 8 bases. The CDR3 has 14 residues. V gave up 3 bases and J gave up 8 bases; unmatched junction bases: 8. Germline loops: CDR1 MNHNS, CDR2 SASEGT. The CDR3 sequence is CASSDTLQGGGYTF. The DNA for the CDR3 is TGTGCCAGCAGTGACACCTTACAGGGGGGAGGCTACACCTTC.

This chain links TRBV5-1 with TRBJ2-3; weak D call: TRBD2 (6 bases). V was clipped by 0 bases and J by 3 bases, with 14 bases between them. Germline values: CDR1 SGHRS, CDR2 YFSETQ. CDR3 length equals 16 residues. In DNA, the CDR3 is TGCGCCAGCAGCTTGGCGGGGGAGAGGTGGACAGATACGCAGTATTTT. As protein: CASSLAGERWTDTQYF.

A word on this clone: One junction end disagrees with the germline gene, perhaps due to a read error. The chain links TRBV7-7 to TRBJ2-5; D is possibly TRBD1 (6 bases). Germline-derived CDR1 and CDR2 are SSHAT and FNYEAQ (reference sequence). CDR3 length: 14 residues. This CDR3 reads CASSLNYGDKTQYF. For the CDR3, the DNA is TGTGCTAGCAGCTTAAACTATGGGGACAAGACCCAGTACTTC. The whole variable domain, remainder taken from reference TRBV7-7 and TRBJ2-5, is GAGVSQSPRYKVTKRGQDVTLRCDPISSHATLYWYQQALGQGPEFLTYFNYEAQPDKSGLPSDRFSAERPEGSISTLTIQRTEQRDSAMYRCASSLNYGDKTQYFGPGTRLLVL.

The gene calls are TRBV4-1 and TRBJ1-6, with D possibly TRBD1 on 5 matching bases. V lost 4 bases and J 9 bases, leaving 19 bases between the germline ends. Germline CDR1 MGHRA, CDR2 YSYEKL. CDR3 length equals 16 residues. The CDR3 here is CASSLLPGLEASPLHF. The CDR3 DNA is TGCGCCAGCAGCCTGTTGCCGGGACTCGAAGCTTCACCCCTCCACTTT.

V and J are TRBV5-1 and TRBJ2-3; a possible D gene is TRBD2 (6 bases). The V and J ends lost 4 bases and 2 bases respectively, with 14 bases between them. This CDR3 region has 15 residues. Germline assignment: CDR1 SGHRS and CDR2 YFSETQ. The CDR3 loop is CASSQQTGVTDTQYF. The CDR3 region has the DNA TGCGCCAGCAGCCAACAGACGGGAGTCACAGATACGCAGTATTTT.

J is TRBJ2-1 and V is TRBV11-2; 7 nucleotides align to TRBD2. Per germline, CDR1 SGHAT and CDR2 FQNNGV. The CDR3 contains 14 residues. Germline trimming cut 2 bases from V and 2 bases from J; bases unmatched to any gene: 0. CDR3 residues: CASSLSGAYNEQFF. CDR3 nucleotide sequence: TGTGCCAGCAGCTTAAGCGGGGCCTACAATGAGCAGTTCTTC.

This chain connects TRBV3-1 (or the pseudogene TRBV3-2) to TRBJ1-1, with D possibly matching TRBD1 (6 bases). The CDR3 loop spans 17 amino acids. CDR1 is LGHDT, CDR2 YNNKEL, per germline (reference sequence). V dropped 4 bases and J dropped 1 base, with 19 bases sitting between them. This CDR3 is CASSPDPQGNPNTEAFF. The DNA of the CDR3 is TGTGCCAGCAGCCCCGATCCCCAGGGGAACCCGAACACTGAAGCTTTCTTT.

CDR3 in amino acids: CASTIEVPSETQYF. The CDR3 bases are TGCGCCAGCACCATCGAGGTTCCGTCAGAGACCCAGTACTTC. The chain links TRBV5-1 to TRBJ2-5; D gene unclear. Germline CDR1 reads SGHRS; CDR2 reads YFSETQ. Trimming stripped 6 bases from V and 4 bases from J, with 16 bases between. The CDR3 sequence is 14 residues long.

CDR3 coding DNA: TGTGCCAGCAGTCGCCCGATGGAGCGGGGGGCGGAGCAGTTCTTC. Translation gives CASSRPMERGAEQFF. The gene calls are TRBV6-6 and TRBJ2-1, with 9 nucleotides matching TRBD2. The CDR3 spans 15 residues. V lost 5 bases and J lost 10; bases outside the gene matches: 12. Germline V CDR1 and CDR2: MNHNY, SVGAGI (reference sequence).

This clone was seen just once. The rearrangement links TRBV24-1 to TRBJ1-2; D gene ambiguous. The CDR3 is 12 residues long. Germline CDR1 is KGHDR and CDR2 is SFDVKD. V was pared by 5 bases and J by 13 bases, with 16 bases between. In DNA, the CDR3 is TGTGCCACCAGTGCCTTGTTAGGGAGCGGCACCTTC. Residues: CATSALLGSGTF.